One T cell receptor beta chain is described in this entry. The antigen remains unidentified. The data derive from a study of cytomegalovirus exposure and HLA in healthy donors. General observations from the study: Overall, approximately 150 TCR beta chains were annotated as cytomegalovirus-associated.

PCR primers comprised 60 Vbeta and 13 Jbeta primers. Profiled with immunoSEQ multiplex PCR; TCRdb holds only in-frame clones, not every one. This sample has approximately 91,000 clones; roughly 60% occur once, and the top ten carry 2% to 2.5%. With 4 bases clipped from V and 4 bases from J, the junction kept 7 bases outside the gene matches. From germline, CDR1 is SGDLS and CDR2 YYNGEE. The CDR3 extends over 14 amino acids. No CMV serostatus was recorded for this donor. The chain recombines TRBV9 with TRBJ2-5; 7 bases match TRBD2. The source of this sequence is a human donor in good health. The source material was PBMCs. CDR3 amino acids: CASSPRTRAETQYF. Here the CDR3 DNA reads TGTGCCAGCAGCCCAAGGACTAGGGCAGAGACCCAGTACTTC.